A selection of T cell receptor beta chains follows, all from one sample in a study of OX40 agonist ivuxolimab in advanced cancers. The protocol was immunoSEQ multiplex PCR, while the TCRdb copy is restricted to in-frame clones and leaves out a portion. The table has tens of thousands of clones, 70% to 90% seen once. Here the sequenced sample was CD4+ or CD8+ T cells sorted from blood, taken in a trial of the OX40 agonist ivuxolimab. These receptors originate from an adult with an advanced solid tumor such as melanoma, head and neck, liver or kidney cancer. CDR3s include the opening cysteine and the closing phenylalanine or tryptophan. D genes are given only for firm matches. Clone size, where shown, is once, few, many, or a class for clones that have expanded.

TGTGCCAGCAGCCTCTTAGCGGGAGTGGGGGGCACAGATACGCAGTATTTT	CASSLLAGVGGTDTQYF	NA	TRBV14	TRBJ2-3	TRBD2
TGTGCCAGCAGCTCCGGTCGGAGCCGAGGATATAATTCACCCCTCCACTTT	CASSSGRSRGYNSPLHF	NA	TRBV5-6	TRBJ1-6	NA
TGTGCCAGCAGCCCCCCCAAGGCGGGAGTACCCGGGGAGCTGTTTTTT	CASSPPKAGVPGELFF	NA	TRBV7-9	TRBJ2-2	TRBD2
TGTGCTAGTGGTTTCTCCTACAATGAGCAGTTCTTC	CASGFSYNEQFF	NA	TRBV12-5	TRBJ2-1	NA
TGTGCCAGCAGCGTAGGGTCAGGGCCCTACGAGCAGTACTTC	CASSVGSGPYEQYF	NA	TRBV9	TRBJ2-7	NA
TGTGCCAGCAGCCAAGAGTTCCCCGCTTTCCCAGAGACCCAGTACTTC	CASSQEFPAFPETQYF	NA	TRBV14	TRBJ2-5	NA
TGTGCCAGCAGCTCAACCCCCGGGCCCCAGCATTTT	CASSSTPGPQHF	few	TRBV7-2	TRBJ1-5	NA
TGTGCCAGCACAGCCGGGAGCACCGGGGAGCTGTTTTTT	CASTAGSTGELFF	NA	TRBV9	TRBJ2-2	NA
TGTGCCAGCAGTGAATCTACAGCGATTGCCTACGAGCAGTACTTC	CASSESTAIAYEQYF	NA	TRBV25-1	TRBJ2-7	NA
TGTGCCAGCAGCTTACTAGCGGGAGTGTTCGCAGATACGCAGTATTTT	CASSLLAGVFADTQYF	NA	TRBV7-8	TRBJ2-3	TRBD2
TGTGCCAGCAGCCCCACAGGGTTCGGGAGCAATCAGCCCCAGCATTTT	CASSPTGFGSNQPQHF	NA	TRBV7-6	TRBJ1-5	NA
TGTGCCAGTAGTATTAACGGGGATTCTCAGTACTTC	CASSINGDSQYF	NA	TRBV19	TRBJ2-5	NA
TGTGCCAGCAGCTTACACAGGGTACAAGAGACCCAGTACTTC	CASSLHRVQETQYF	NA	TRBV7-6	TRBJ2-5	NA
TGCAGCGTTGTGCCAGCGGGAGGGCCTCAGGGGGAGACCCAGTACTTC	CSVVPAGGPQGETQYF	NA	TRBV29-1	TRBJ2-5	TRBD2
TGTGCCAGCAGCTTAACTAGCGGGATCTTTTACAATGAGCAGTTCTTC	CASSLTSGIFYNEQFF	NA	TRBV7-9	TRBJ2-1	TRBD2
TGTGCCAGCAGTCCCTCTCTTTTTGGGGCTAGCGGCAATGAGCAGTTCTTC	CASSPSLFGASGNEQFF	NA	TRBV7-6	TRBJ2-1	TRBD2
TGTGCCATCAGTGAGTCAGGTAGCGGGAGGTTCTACAATGAGCAGTTCTTC	CAISESGSGRFYNEQFF	NA	TRBV10-3	TRBJ2-1	TRBD2